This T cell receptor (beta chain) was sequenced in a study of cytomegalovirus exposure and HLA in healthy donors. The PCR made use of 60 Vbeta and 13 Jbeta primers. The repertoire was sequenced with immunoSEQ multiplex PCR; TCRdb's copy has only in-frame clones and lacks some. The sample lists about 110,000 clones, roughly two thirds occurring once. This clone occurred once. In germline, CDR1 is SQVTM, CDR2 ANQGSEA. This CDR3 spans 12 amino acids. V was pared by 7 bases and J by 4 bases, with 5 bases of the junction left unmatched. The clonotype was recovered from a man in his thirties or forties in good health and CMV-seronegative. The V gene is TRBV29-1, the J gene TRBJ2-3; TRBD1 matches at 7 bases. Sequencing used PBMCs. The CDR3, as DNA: TGCAGCGGGAAGACAGGGTCAGATACGCAGTATTTT. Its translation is CSGKTGSDTQYF.